This T cell receptor (beta chain) was identified in a study of CD8 T cells in ankylosing spondylitis. Study results and limitations: Past research had described some motif variants in reactive arthritis synovial fluid and blood. It appeared that ankylosing spondylitis blood was characterized by a TCR beta motif of under ten highly homologous variants. Matched ankylosing spondylitis synovial fluid reportedly contained a significantly enriched population of disease-linked clones.

This clonotype was recorded at least ten times. The antigen is not known. Quantitative barcoded 5'-RACE was used to prepare TCR beta libraries. TCRdb reprocessed the 5' RACE reads with MiXCR, giving one entry per CDR3 protein. This table holds approximately 88,000 distinct CDR3 sequences, 8.5% to 9% found once. Input material: blood, either unsorted or a sorted T cell fraction (not recorded which). This sequence was found in a male donor with ankylosing spondylitis or in good health (not recorded which).

For the CDR3, the DNA is TGTGCCACCAGCAGAACCAGGGACAGCTTCTACGAGCAGTACTTC. Translating it yields CATSRTRDSFYEQYF. The J gene is TRBJ2-7, the V gene TRBV15, with 7 positions matching TRBD1. Germline lookup yields CDR1 LNHNV and CDR2 YYDKDF (reference sequence). After removal of 2 bases from V and 3 bases from J, the junction contained 7 bases not matched to a gene. The CDR3 contains 15 residues.